A single sample gave rise to the 18 T cell receptor beta chains below, sequenced in a study of shared clonotypes between healthy human individuals (dated by TCRdb to 2018 to 2021). Libraries came from the immunoSEQ multiplex PCR assay. Imported from immuneACCESS, the table was reduced by TCRdb to in-frame sequences with V and J called. These copies leave out some clones; in studies compared against another copy, an unresolved V gene accounts for under half, and the cause of the remainder is not known. The table for this sample lists nearly 600,000 clones; over 95% of them were counted only once. Less than 0.13% of the sample is held by the ten biggest clonotypes. For the CD8 naive samples, CD45RO-negative cells were positively selected for CCR7, yielding a CD45RA+CCR7+ population from which TemRA cells were excluded. The sequenced sample was naive CD8+ T cells sorted from blood. The sample's cell subset or site, from its label and the paper: CD45RA+CCR7+. The receptors here all came from a woman aged 25 to 39 in good health.

The chain is built from TRBV14 and TRBJ1-2; D possibly corresponds to TRBD1 (6 bases). The germline V and J ends were trimmed by 6 bases and 6 bases, with 20 bases remaining between them. CDR1 and CDR2 (germline): SGHDN, FVKESK. This CDR3 is built from 15 residues. CDR3 DNA sequence: TGTGCCAGCAGTCCAAGATTGCCAGGGGCTGATGGCTACACCTTC. It codes for CASSPRLPGADGYTF. Based on the CDR3 plus reference TRBV14 and TRBJ1-2, the full variable domain is EAGVTQFPSHSVIEKGQTVTLRCDPISGHDNLYWYRRVMGKEIKFLLHFVKESKQDESGMPNNRFLAERTGGTYSTLKVQPAELEDSGVYFCASSPRLPGADGYTFGSGTRLTVV.

J is TRBJ2-3 and V is TRBV5-1; D not resolved. The CDR3 runs 15 residues. V was clipped by 4 bases and J by 0 bases, with 12 bases between them. Germline V lookup: CDR1 SGHRS, CDR2 YFSETQ. Here the CDR3 reads CASSHADSSTDTQYF. The CDR3, as DNA: TGCGCCAGCAGCCATGCAGACTCTAGCACAGATACGCAGTATTTT.

The V and J genes are TRBV19 and TRBJ1-5, with a weak D call TRBD1 (6 bases). Germline assignment: CDR1 LNHDA and CDR2 SQIVND (reference sequence). CDR3 size: 18 residues. Trimming removed 4 bases at V and 0 bases at J, with 19 bases between. The CDR3 DNA is TGTGCCAGTAGTACGTCCACTCCAGGGGTTAATAGCAATCAGCCCCAGCATTTT. It encodes CASSTSTPGVNSNQPQHF.

The rearrangement links TRBV5-1 to TRBJ2-7, with 10 bases lining up with TRBD2. The CDR3 runs 15 residues. Germline CDR1 and CDR2: SGHRS and YFSETQ. The V and J ends lost 0 bases and 5 bases, in that order; junction bases with no gene match: 5. In DNA form, the CDR3 reads TGCGCCAGCAGCTTGGTGGCTAGCGGGAGTGACGAGCAGTACTTC. It codes for CASSLVASGSDEQYF.

The chain recombines TRBV9 with TRBJ2-3; either TRBD1 or TRBD2 may fit D (6 bases each). Germline CDR1 is SGDLS and CDR2 is YYNGEE. The V gene lost 0 bases and the J gene lost 4 bases, with 15 bases spanning the gap. The CDR3 sequence is 16 residues long. The CDR3 here is CASSVEGGGVSDTQYF. Here the CDR3 DNA reads TGTGCCAGCAGCGTAGAAGGGGGAGGAGTTTCAGATACGCAGTATTTT.

The rearrangement joins TRBV29-1 to TRBJ2-7; TRBD2 agrees at 7 bases. The CDR3 has 12 residues. The germline CDR1 and CDR2 sequences are SQVTM and ANQGSEA. Trimming cost V 4 bases and J 5 bases; bases outside gene matches: 5. This CDR3 reads CSVGGEGNEQYF. CDR3 in DNA: TGCAGCGTTGGAGGGGAGGGCAACGAGCAGTACTTC.

This rearrangement joins TRBV7-9 to TRBJ2-7, with TRBD1 as a possible D gene (5 bases). The CDR3 loop spans 13 amino acids. V lost 8 bases and J 3 bases, leaving 14 bases between the germline ends. Germline V gene lookup returns CDR1 SEHNR and CDR2 FQNEAQ (reference sequence). DNA of the CDR3: TGTGCCAGCTGTCTGTTTGACAGCTACGAGCAGTACTTC. It is translated as CASCLFDSYEQYF. The full variable domain, completed using reference TRBV7-9 and TRBJ2-7, is DTGVSQNPRHKITKRGQNVTFRCDPISEHNRLYWYRQTLGQGPEFLTYFQNEAQLEKSRLLSDRFSAERPKGSFSTLEIQRTEQGDSAMYLCASCLFDSYEQYFGPGTRLTVT.

The gene calls are TRBV28 and TRBJ2-7, with 8 bases fitting TRBD1. The germline gives CDR1 MDHEN, CDR2 SYDVKM. The CDR3 spans 14 residues. V lost 3 bases to trimming and J lost 5 bases; unmatched junction nucleotides: 6. The CDR3 reads CASSFPGQGDEQYF. CDR3 nucleotides: TGTGCCAGCAGTTTTCCAGGACAGGGAGACGAGCAGTACTTC.

V and J are TRBV14 and TRBJ2-2; D remains ambiguous. The CDR3 is 13 amino acids. V shed 7 bases and J shed 3 bases, with 9 bases lying between them. Germline V gives CDR1 SGHDN, CDR2 FVKESK. CDR3 DNA sequence: TGTGCCAGCATATGGCGGTACACCGGGGAGCTGTTTTTT. It codes for CASIWRYTGELFF.

This clone was picked up one time. V gene TRBV4-1 combines with J gene TRBJ2-7, with D tentatively TRBD1 or TRBD2 (5 bases each). Trimming took off 3 bases at V and 7 bases at J, with 16 bases between the two ends. This CDR3 comprises 14 residues. Germline V CDR1 and CDR2: MGHRA, YSYEKL. The CDR3 sequence: CASSQGPTYSEQYF. In nucleotides, the CDR3 is TGCGCCAGCAGCCAGGGACCTACGTATAGTGAGCAGTACTTC.

DNA of the CDR3: TGTGCCAGCAGTTTAAATGTAGCGGGAGAGGATTCCTACGAGCAGTACTTC. Its protein is CASSLNVAGEDSYEQYF. The gene calls are TRBV28 and TRBJ2-7, with 9 nucleotides matching TRBD2. Germline V gene lookup returns CDR1 MDHEN and CDR2 SYDVKM. The CDR3 extends over 17 amino acids. The V gene end was trimmed by 2 bases and the J gene end by 1 base; junction bases not matched to a gene: 9.

The chain links TRBV11-1 to TRBJ2-7, with D tentatively TRBD2 (6 bases). Germline CDR1 reads SGHAT; CDR2 reads FQDESV (reference sequence). CDR3 length: 15 amino acids. Trimming removed 5 bases at V and 6 bases at J, with 20 bases between. CDR3 in amino acids: CASSVLRDWSSEQYF. The DNA of the CDR3 is TGTGCCAGCAGCGTCCTCCGGGACTGGTCCAGCGAGCAGTACTTC.

The chain is built from TRBV4-2 and TRBJ1-1; 8 bases agree with TRBD1. CDR1 and CDR2 (germline): LGHNA, YNFKEQ. This CDR3 contains 15 residues. V lost 0 bases and J lost 7; bases outside the gene matches: 7. The CDR3 DNA reads TGTGCCAGCAGCCAAGAAAGCAGGGGGCATAGTGAAGCTTTCTTT. This translates into CASSQESRGHSEAFF.

About this clone itself: Other DNA sequences of this sample code for an identical CDR3. The chain couples TRBV6-5 to TRBJ1-1; no clear D gene. Germline CDR1 is MNHEY and CDR2 is SVGAGI. Between the trimmed V and J ends, which lost 2 bases and 4 bases, there was a span of 8 bases. The CDR3 spans 13 residues. CDR3: CASSYGVGTEAFF. CDR3 coding DNA: TGTGCCAGCAGTTACGGTGTGGGCACTGAAGCTTTCTTT.

The chain employs TRBV2 and TRBJ2-7; D is possibly TRBD1 or TRBD2 (5 bases each). The CDR3 runs 14 residues. The germline CDR1 and CDR2 sequences are SNHLY and FYNNEI. The ends were cut back, 2 bases at V and 3 bases at J, with 11 bases in the middle. CDR3 sequence: CASSEPGPDYEQYF. Written as DNA, the CDR3 is TGTGCCAGCAGTGAACCGGGACCAGACTACGAGCAGTACTTC.

J is TRBJ2-7 and V is TRBV5-4, with 9 bases aligning to TRBD1. J was trimmed by 2 bases and V by 3 bases; bases with no gene match: 3. Germline V gene lookup returns CDR1 SGHNT and CDR2 YYREEE (reference sequence). The CDR3 spans 14 residues. Here the CDR3 reads CASSWGQGTYEQYF. The CDR3 DNA is TGTGCCAGCAGCTGGGGACAGGGAACCTACGAGCAGTACTTC.

J is TRBJ2-5 and V is TRBV18; D may be TRBD2 (6 bases). Trimming left V 3 bases short and J 2 bases short, with 13 bases between. Germline-derived CDR1 and CDR2 are KGHSH and LQKENI. The CDR3 consists of 15 residues. The CDR3 sequence is CASSPLRGRQETQYF. The DNA of the CDR3 is TGTGCCAGCTCACCTCTTCGGGGGAGACAAGAGACCCAGTACTTC. The variable domain in full, with the rest retrieved from reference TRBV18 and TRBJ2-5, is NAGVMQNPRHLVRRRGQEARLRCSPMKGHSHVYWYRQLPEEGLKFMVYLQKENIIDESGMPKERFSAEFPKEGPSILRIQQVVRGDSAAYFCASSPLRGRQETQYFGPGTRLLVL.

V and J are TRBV21-1 and TRBJ1-2. TRBV21-1 is marked as a pseudogene. The CDR3 spans 16 residues. The DNA for the CDR3 is TGTGCCAGCAGCAAACGGGCGCCGGGGGCAAACTATGGCTACACCTTC. As protein: CASSKRAPGANYGYTF.